This T cell receptor (beta chain) was retrieved from a study of cytomegalovirus exposure and HLA in healthy donors. General study results and limits: The study listed some 160 cytomegalovirus-associated TCR beta chains. Later on, a genetic analysis was performed. It linked a missense variant in DCLRE1C with V- and J-gene trimming of TCR beta.

A note on this clone: Antigen specificity is unknown.

PCR involved 60 Vbeta and 13 Jbeta primers. Assay: immunoSEQ multiplex PCR; the TCRdb copy retains only in-frame clones and omits some. The table lists about 120,000 clones, around three quarters of them singletons. Germline V lookup: CDR1 GTSNPN, CDR2 SVGIG (reference sequence). V lost 3 bases to trimming and J lost 8 bases, with 16 bases between them. This CDR3 is 14 amino acids long. This sequence originates from a human donor in good health. Sequenced material: PBMCs. The chain combines TRBV30 with TRBJ1-4, with D maybe TRBD1 (6 bases). The CDR3 DNA reads as TGTGCCTGGAGGTTCACCACAGGGCACGAAAAACTGTTTTTT. Amino acids: CAWRFTTGHEKLFF.